This TCR beta chain is from a study of T cell responses to AZD1222 COVID-19 vaccine (dated by TCRdb to about 2021). In the study overall: TCR sequencing was performed for about 240 trial participants, of whom 200 to 220 were given two doses of AZD1222 and around 26 were given two doses of MenACWY control vaccine. Enrollment into the trials was organized by age into subgroups of 18-55, 56-69 and 70-plus years, and those subgroups contained roughly 150, 30 and 60 TCR-sequenced participants, respectively. What the research found in general, with its limitations: Most participants were white British and females outnumbered males, and the authors suggested that clonal diversity may have been underestimated. CD4 TCRs associated with the vaccine covered the entire spike protein, and the dominant responses were in regions 160-218 and 743-854. In the small 56-69-year group, the increase in depth fell short of significance, most likely because of low power. Because no day 14 peak-response samples were available, the repertoires could be characterized only after the peak T cell response. After two AZD1222 doses, both the breadth and the depth of spike-specific TCRs were significantly higher than at day 0 and than in MenACWY recipients. Reportedly, almost half of the unique spike-specific TCRs recognized epitopes lying outside the regions that are mutated in the B.1.351 and B.1.1.7 variants. Only a handful of AZD1222 recipients were SARS-CoV-2 seropositive at baseline, limiting conclusions about previously exposed vaccinees.

The CDR3 regions of human TCRbeta chains were analyzed by immunosequencing. From the authors' description of their analysis: Repertoire TCRs were matched against a reference library of SARS-CoV-2-specific TCRs generated with the MIRA antigen-specificity platform. Breadth was defined as the fraction of unique TCRs that were SARS-CoV-2-associated. Depth was defined as the fraction of total T cells that were SARS-CoV-2-associated. Using the MIRA data, each spike-specific TCR was assigned both to the spike region to which the TCR was reactive and to a CD4 or CD8 class. Log10-transformed breadth and depth values were compared by one-way ANOVA with Sidak's multiple comparisons tests. TCRdb stores this immuneACCESS table with in-frame sequences only. Part of the clones is absent; in the studies checked, under half of the shortfall reflects unresolved V genes, and no reason is known for the rest. V and J calls and clone size are given by that table; D and trimming were obtained from the DNA. Counted in this sample were 15,000 to 20,000 clones; about 90% of them appeared once. The ten largest clones take up 8.5% to 10% of the sample.

This specimen's time point label, per the study, means: about 28 days (+/-7) after the second vaccine dose. AZD1222 recipients given second doses at about 4 weeks or at about 12 weeks were pooled, since spike-specific TCR depth and breadth were not found to differ between the two schedules. Vaccinee samples came from UK trials COV001 and COV002, including a single-blind randomized controlled phase 2/3 trial of AZD1222 (ChAdOx1 nCoV-19) in healthy adults. For TCRbeta chain sequencing, PBMC samples were collected from trial participants at day 0 and at day 28 after the second dose. The CDR3 contains 19 residues, cysteine and phenylalanine counted. The entry retains the CDR3 DNA only, 57 bases that are in frame from base 1. From the germline V gene, CDR1 is LGHNA and CDR2 is YNFKEQ. V loses 1 base at its end and J loses 5 bases; junction bases beyond the gene matches: 13. On this clone itself: Its antigen remains unidentified. No much larger clone is present one base from it, and per-base qualities are unavailable.

The TCR sequence derives from an adult who received the AZD1222 COVID-19 vaccine. This sample comprised peripheral blood, obtained 28 days after the second AZD1222 dose. Recombination joined TRBV4-2 with TRBJ2-3, with 12 middle bases fitting TRBD2. Read as DNA, the sequence is TGTGCCAGCAGCCAAGGGCTAGCGGGGGGGAGTCCCCGGGGAGATACGCAGTATTTT. The translation is CASSQGLAGGSPRGDTQYF.